Presented here are 29 T cell receptor beta chains from one specimen sequenced in a study of OX40 agonist ivuxolimab in advanced cancers. Library method: the immunoSEQ multiplex PCR assay. TCRdb carries this immuneACCESS record with in-frame sequences only. Its versions omit some clonotypes, under half of them owing to an unresolved V gene in the studies checked, with the rest unexplained. The sample data list about 79,000 clones, and approximately 88% of these were observed just once. The ten largest clones take up 10% to 15% of the sample. The starting material was CD4+ or CD8+ T cells sorted from blood, obtained in a trial of the OX40 agonist ivuxolimab. The receptors shown here come from an adult with an advanced solid tumor such as melanoma, head and neck, liver or kidney cancer.

The chain carries TRBV10-3 and TRBJ2-6, with 8 bases matching TRBD1. Germline lookup yields CDR1 ENHRY and CDR2 SYGVKD. The length of the CDR3 is 15 residues. V dropped 7 bases and J dropped 3; count of bases not matched to a gene: 5. This CDR3 reads CAINQGAGGANVLTF. In DNA form, the CDR3 reads TGTGCCATCAATCAGGGGGCGGGTGGGGCCAACGTCCTGACTTTC.

This clone was counted once. The genes are TRBV27 and TRBJ1-6, with 12 nucleotides matching TRBD1. Per the germline V gene, CDR1 is MNHEY and CDR2 is SMNVEV (reference sequence). The CDR3 loop spans 15 amino acids. V lost 5 bases, J lost 7 bases, and 3 bases stayed unmatched. The CDR3 DNA sequence: TGTGCCAGCAGTCTAGGGACAGGGGGCAATTCACCCCTCCACTTT. It yields the protein CASSLGTGGNSPLHF.

V usage is TRBV19 and J usage is TRBJ2-2; 8 positions agree with TRBD2. V lost 8 bases to trimming and J lost 7 bases; unmatched junction nucleotides: 9. Germline CDR1 reads LNHDA; CDR2 reads SQIVND (reference sequence). This CDR3 contains 14 residues. The CDR3 sequence: CASRSGRKIGELFF. DNA of the CDR3: TGTGCCAGTCGGAGCGGGAGAAAAATCGGGGAGCTGTTTTTT.

The rearrangement uses TRBV6-5 and TRBJ2-7, with D unclear. The V gene lost 0 bases and the J gene lost 3 bases, with 12 bases spanning the gap. CDR1 and CDR2 from the germline V gene are MNHEY and SVGAGI. The CDR3 totals 15 residues. The CDR3 here is CASSYSINTFYEQYF. The CDR3, as DNA: TGTGCCAGCAGTTACTCGATTAACACCTTCTACGAGCAGTACTTC.

The J gene is TRBJ2-3, the V gene TRBV6-6, with D hard to call. Germline V gene lookup returns CDR1 MNHNY and CDR2 SVGAGI (reference sequence). The CDR3 is made up of 11 amino acids. V was pared by 2 bases and J by 5 bases, with 2 bases between. The CDR3 region is CASSYLDTQYF. In DNA, the CDR3 is TGTGCCAGCAGTTACCTAGATACGCAGTATTTT.

The gene calls are TRBV7-9 and TRBJ1-2, with D unclear. Trimming shortened V by 6 bases and J by 8 bases, and 10 bases separated the two germline ends. Germline CDR1 and CDR2: SEHNR and FQNEAQ (reference sequence). There are 11 residues in the CDR3. The CDR3 reads CASSTVGGYTF. The CDR3, as DNA: TGTGCCAGCAGTACTGTAGGAGGCTACACCTTC.

This chain links TRBV19 with TRBJ1-4; no firm D call. Germline CDR1 is LNHDA and CDR2 is SQIVND (reference sequence). Between the trimmed V and J ends, which lost 4 bases and 4 bases, there was a span of 10 bases. This CDR3 comprises 14 residues. The CDR3 DNA sequence: TGTGCCAGTAGTACTGACGGAAATAATGAAAAACTGTTTTTT. The encoded protein is CASSTDGNNEKLFF. Complete variable domain (other parts from reference TRBV19 and TRBJ1-4): DGGITQSPKYLFRKEGQNVTLSCEQNLNHDAMYWYRQDPGQGLRLIYYSQIVNDFQKGDIAEGYSVSREKKESFPLTVTSAQKNPTAFYLCASSTDGNNEKLFFGSGTQLSVL.

The chain carries TRBV11-3 and TRBJ1-3; D call uncertain. Germline CDR1 reads SGHNT; CDR2 reads YENEEA. The CDR3 is 11 amino acids. With 6 bases removed from V and 7 bases from J, the gap between germline ends came to 7 bases. CDR3 bases: TGTGCCAGCAGTCTCGGGAACACCATATATTTT. It encodes CASSLGNTIYF.

The rearrangement joins TRBV28 to TRBJ1-2, with 7 bases that match TRBD1. The germline gives CDR1 MDHEN, CDR2 SYDVKM. CDR3 length equals 14 residues. J gave up 4 bases and V 2 bases, and 4 bases lay outside the gene matches. The CDR3 DNA follows: TGTGCCAGCAGTTTACAAGGGGGCGGCTATGGCTACACCTTC. The encoded protein is CASSLQGGGYGYTF.

The rearrangement joins TRBV19 to TRBJ2-7; 7 nucleotides align to TRBD2. V was pared by 10 bases and J by 4 bases, with 10 bases of the junction left unmatched. The CDR3 contains 13 residues. In germline, CDR1 is LNHDA, CDR2 SQIVND (reference sequence). This chain's CDR3 is CATAPGRAYEQYF. The CDR3 region has the DNA TGTGCCACGGCCCCAGGGAGGGCTTACGAGCAGTACTTC. Variable domain in full (rest from reference TRBV19 and TRBJ2-7): DGGITQSPKYLFRKEGQNVTLSCEQNLNHDAMYWYRQDPGQGLRLIYYSQIVNDFQKGDIAEGYSVSREKKESFPLTVTSAQKNPTAFYLCATAPGRAYEQYFGPGTRLTVT.

J is TRBJ2-4 and V is TRBV18, with a tentative D call TRBD2 (6 bases). CDR1 KGHSH and CDR2 LQKENI come from the germline V gene. The CDR3 contains 15 residues. The V gene lost 3 bases and the J gene lost 8 bases, with 17 bases spanning the gap. The CDR3, as DNA: TGTGCCAGCTCACCCGATTCCGGGCCGGGGGACATTCAGTACTTC. Its translation is CASSPDSGPGDIQYF.

This clone has a single count. The V call is TRBV10-2, the J call TRBJ2-7; 7 bases align to TRBD1. The CDR3 runs 13 residues. The J segment lost 6 bases and the V segment lost 0 bases, leaving 2 bases of the junction unmatched. Germline V gene lookup returns CDR1 WSHSY and CDR2 SAAADI. The CDR3: CASSESTGTEQYF. The DNA of the CDR3 is TGCGCCAGCAGTGAGTCGACAGGGACCGAGCAGTACTTC.

V usage is TRBV28 and J usage is TRBJ2-1, with a possible D match to TRBD2 (6 bases). CDR3 size: 13 residues. The germline CDR1 and CDR2 sequences are MDHEN and SYDVKM. Trimming pared 8 bases from V and 3 bases from J, leaving 11 bases between. The CDR3 coding sequence is TGTGCCAGCCTCCGGGGACTCTACAATGAGCAGTTCTTC. It encodes CASLRGLYNEQFF.

The chain has TRBV4-1 and TRBJ1-6, with D possibly TRBD1 on 5 matching bases. The V end lost 1 base, the J end lost 0 bases, and 13 bases lay between the germline ends. CDR1 MGHRA and CDR2 YSYEKL come from the germline V gene. The CDR3 length is 18 residues. Here the CDR3 reads CASSQGWDGSSYNSPLHF. CDR3 DNA: TGCGCCAGCAGCCAAGGGTGGGACGGTAGCTCCTATAATTCACCCCTCCACTTT.

This clone was detected only a few times. CDR3 sequence reads: CASSLEYEQYF. The CDR3 nucleotides read TGTGCCAGCAGCTTAGAGTACGAGCAGTACTTC. The rearrangement joins TRBV7-9 to TRBJ2-7; D gene ambiguous. The CDR3 sequence is 11 residues long. Trimming left V 1 base short and J 4 bases short, with 2 bases between. The germline gives CDR1 SEHNR, CDR2 FQNEAQ (reference sequence).

The chain recombines TRBV14 with TRBJ2-1; 8 positions agree with TRBD2. There are 21 residues in the CDR3. Germline CDR1 reads SGHDN; CDR2 reads FVKESK. V was clipped by 3 bases and J by 4 bases; unmatched bases: 23. The CDR3 is CASSHYLTGLAGLVEYNEQFF. CDR3 in DNA: TGTGCCAGCAGCCACTACTTAACGGGTCTAGCGGGTTTGGTGGAGTACAATGAGCAGTTCTTC.

This clone was observed many times. This chain joins TRBV4-1 and TRBJ2-1; D remains unclear. The V end was cut by 6 bases, the J end by 10 bases, with 13 bases between. From germline, CDR1 is MGHRA and CDR2 YSYEKL. The CDR3 consists of 12 residues. The chain's CDR3 is CASRKGMGEQFF. As DNA, the CDR3 is TGCGCCAGCAGAAAAGGGATGGGAGAGCAGTTCTTC.

The V and J genes are TRBV21-1 and TRBJ2-7; the D segment call TRBD2 is taken from the table without a DNA check. TRBV21-1 represents a pseudogene. The CDR3 covers 15 residues. The CDR3 is CASSPTSGRSYEQYF. For the CDR3, the DNA is TGTGCCAGCAGTCCCACTAGCGGGAGATCCTACGAGCAGTACTTC.

This CDR3 is CASSLAAGGSYNEQFF. The CDR3 region has the DNA TGCGCCAGCAGCTTGGCCGCAGGGGGATCCTACAATGAGCAGTTCTTC. This rearrangement joins TRBV5-1 to TRBJ2-1; 7 bases fit TRBD1. With V trimmed by 0 bases and J by 1 base, 4 bases remained unmatched. The CDR3 has 16 amino acids. The V gene's germline CDR1 is SGHRS and CDR2 YFSETQ. Using reference TRBV5-1 and TRBJ2-1 for the parts outside the CDR3, the full variable domain is KAGVTQTPRYLIKTRGQQVTLSCSPISGHRSVSWYQQTPGQGLQFLFEYFSETQRNKGNFPGRFSGRQFSNSRSEMNVSTLELGDSALYLCASSLAAGGSYNEQFFGPGTRLTVL.

The chain couples TRBV29-1 to TRBJ1-1, with D uncertain. With 1 base removed from V and 4 bases from J, the gap between germline ends came to 13 bases. CDR3 length equals 14 residues. Germline CDR1 is SQVTM and CDR2 is ANQGSEA. CDR3 coding DNA: TGCAGCGTTGAAGGCGAGTTTCGATTCACTGAAGCTTTCTTT. Encoded protein: CSVEGEFRFTEAFF.

Comments on this clone: At the DNA level, this CDR3 is encoded by other sequences in the same sample as well. The chain uses TRBV11-3 and TRBJ1-2, with TRBD1 identical over 7 bases. The V and J ends lost 5 bases and 7 bases, in that order; junction bases with no gene match: 7. The CDR3 has 13 residues. From germline, CDR1 is SGHNT and CDR2 YENEEA. The CDR3 nucleotides are TGTGCCAGCAGCGATAAAAGGGGGCTTGGCTACACCTTC. Protein: CASSDKRGLGYTF. The full variable domain, in which reference TRBV11-3 and TRBJ1-2 provide the parts outside the CDR3, is EAGVVQSPRYKIIEKKQPVAFWCNPISGHNTLYWYLQNLGQGPELLIRYENEEAVDDSQLPKDRFSAERLKGVDSTLKIQPAELGDSAVYLCASSDKRGLGYTFGSGTRLTVV.

V gene TRBV21-1 combines with J gene TRBJ2-5. TRBV21-1 is listed as a pseudogene. The CDR3 has 13 residues. The CDR3 reads CASSNSTQETQYF. CDR3 coding DNA: TGTGCCAGCAGCAATTCGACGCAAGAGACCCAGTACTTC.

This chain connects TRBV7-3 to TRBJ1-1; 7 bases match TRBD1. This CDR3 has 13 amino acids. The germline gives CDR1 SGHTA, CDR2 FQGTGA. J lost 2 bases, V lost 5 bases, and 2 bases had no gene match. The CDR3 nucleotides are TGTGCCAGCAGCGGACAGGACAACACTGAAGCTTTCTTT. Its protein product is CASSGQDNTEAFF.

The J gene is TRBJ2-1, the V gene TRBV7-6; a possible D gene is TRBD1 (6 bases). The CDR3 is 15 residues long. CDR1 is SGHVS, CDR2 FNYEAQ, per germline. V shed 5 bases and J shed 1 base, with 12 bases lying between them. CDR3 sequence: CASSPRQASYNEQFF. CDR3 DNA sequence: TGTGCCAGCAGCCCTAGACAGGCGTCCTACAATGAGCAGTTCTTC.

This clone was recorded once. The chain uses TRBV7-9 and TRBJ2-7; no firm D call. V was pared by 5 bases and J by 0 bases, with 11 bases between. The CDR3 totals 14 residues. CDR1 and CDR2 from the germline V gene are SEHNR and FQNEAQ (reference sequence). In DNA, the CDR3 is TGTGCCAGCAGCCTCACGGACGCCTCCTACGAGCAGTACTTC. Amino acid sequence: CASSLTDASYEQYF.

This chain uses TRBV7-3 with TRBJ2-5, with no clear D. The J call may not be correct, given that the DNA end is closer to TRBJ2-7. The CDR3 spans 13 residues. The germline V gene encodes CDR1 SGHTA and CDR2 FQGTGA. The CDR3: CASSLTDSYEQYF. The CDR3 nucleotides are TGTGCCAGCAGCTTAACCGACTCCTACGAGCAGTACTTC.

The chain recombines TRBV9 with TRBJ1-1, with D unresolved. This CDR3 spans 14 amino acids. CDR1 is SGDLS and CDR2 is YYNGEE in the germline V gene. V was pared by 1 base and J by 0 bases, with 7 bases between. CDR3 sequence (DNA): TGTGCCAGCAGCGTAAGTGAACTGAACACTGAAGCTTTCTTT. This gives the protein CASSVSELNTEAFF.

The chain uses TRBV7-9 and TRBJ2-2; 10 positions agree with TRBD1. The CDR3 sequence is 16 residues long. The trim removed 6 bases at V and 1 base at J, leaving 5 bases unmatched. From germline, CDR1 is SEHNR and CDR2 FQNEAQ (reference sequence). CDR3 sequence (DNA): TGTGCCAGCAGACCGACAGGGGGCGGGAACACCGGGGAGCTGTTTTTT. Translated, it gives CASRPTGGGNTGELFF. Based on the CDR3 plus reference TRBV7-9 and TRBJ2-2, the full variable domain is DTGVSQNPRHKITKRGQNVTFRCDPISEHNRLYWYRQTLGQGPEFLTYFQNEAQLEKSRLLSDRFSAERPKGSFSTLEIQRTEQGDSAMYLCASRPTGGGNTGELFFGEGSRLTVL.

The J gene is TRBJ2-4, the V gene TRBV27, with D possibly being TRBD1 (5 bases). Deletions cut 6 bases from V and 0 bases from J, with 12 bases between. The CDR3 spans 15 residues. In germline, CDR1 is MNHEY, CDR2 SMNVEV (reference sequence). In DNA form, the CDR3 reads TGTGCCAGCAGCGCAGGGTTACTAGCCAAAAACATTCAGTACTTC. Translating it yields CASSAGLLAKNIQYF.